This T cell receptor beta chain was observed in a study of blood T cells in healthy people across ages (dated by TCRdb to 2015 to 2017). Some background on the complete study: In model experiments, roughly one uniquely barcoded TCR beta cDNA molecule per two T cells was captured by template switching. Age-related changes in TCR beta repertoire diversity were measured in the study by deep sequencing normalized with unique cDNA molecular identifiers. Donors of different ages were randomly distributed across sequencing lanes to avoid experimental bias. The donors were split into four age groups: young (average around 15 years), middle-aged (39), aged (approximately 59) and long-lived (about 82). Two additional independent replicas of 1 million unique cDNA reads from the same blood draw were analyzed for two donors (one aged 18 to 29 and one aged 80 or older). Points the paper makes about the study in general: Observed TCR beta diversity correlated strongly with the percentage of naive T cells measured by flow cytometry. Compared with the aged group, more naive CD4+ T cells, fewer expanded clones and increased TCR diversity were shown by the long-lived group, suggesting age selection. Estimates of total diversity based on one million sequenced T cells were regarded as lower bounds and as underestimates. Because profiling used bulk unsorted PBMCs, naive and antigen-experienced compartments could not be compared conclusively. As age increased, observed TCR beta diversity per million T cells dropped in a roughly linear way, and a significant reduction was already evident by age 40. The CMV infection status of donors was not known, potentially confounding age-related changes in expanded clonotypes.

The method behind the library was 5' RACE. The reads were generated on an Illumina HiSeq 2500. A second PCR of about 6 to 12 cycles was run with a J-beta primer mix and a sample-barcoded 5' primer. A template-switch 5' adaptor carrying 12 random nucleotides introduced a unique molecular identifier onto each TCR beta cDNA molecule. At least 2.5 million CDR3-containing paired-end reads were obtained from each sample. All of the RNA was converted into first-strand cDNA using the Mint cDNA synthesis kit, with a TRBC-specific oligonucleotide serving as the primer. Following uracil-DNA glycosylase treatment, a first 18-cycle PCR with universal primers M1SS and BC2_uni_R was performed on all cDNA. The study's own analysis went as follows. Normalization of each sample was performed by random selection of 1 million high-quality reads, each carrying a distinct molecular identifier. Reads sharing molecular identifiers were discarded rather than binned into consensus sequences. CDR3 identification, clonotype clustering and error correction used MiTCR with a Q25 quality threshold and the strictest error-elimination algorithm. A nonparametric unseen species model using Euler transformation provided a lower-bound estimate of total TCR beta diversity. TCRdb itself trimmed the public reads at Q25 with fastp, ran MiXCR and retained productive beta chains. Here each entry gathers all rows of one CDR3 protein and keeps the most common genes and DNA. TCRdb's processing, not the authors' own work, is the source of the V and J calls. The sample data list roughly 800,000 distinct CDR3 sequences, and 55% to 70% of these were observed just once. The ten biggest clones cover around 20% of the sample.

The approximately 41 donors, aged 6 to 90 years, were systemically healthy Caucasian individuals from Russia. Each donor gave ten milliliters of peripheral blood, collected into EDTA-treated Vacutainer tubes. Ficoll-Paque density-gradient centrifugation was used to isolate PBMCs, with at least 7 million obtained per sample. Trizol reagent was used to extract total RNA from the PBMCs, yielding at least 5 micrograms per sample. Naive CD45RAhigh/CD27high T cell percentages were measured by flow cytometry on a PBMC aliquot from every donor. Turning to this clonotype: The antigen it recognizes is unknown. Base qualities are not provided; no much larger clone lies one nucleotide away.

Including the terminal cysteine and phenylalanine, the CDR3 comprises 15 residues. The DNA shown is the 45-base CDR3, in frame from base 1. The germline V gene (reference sequence) sets CDR1 to LNHNV and CDR2 to YYDKDF. The V and J ends are trimmed by 1 base and 2 bases, leaving 11 bases between them. The chain links TRBV15 with TRBJ1-2; matching of 5 bases hints at TRBD1 as the D gene. This clonotype was obtained from a man aged 30 to 45 in good health. The source material was blood. The CDR3 protein is CATSRAGTGNYGYTF. The nucleotide sequence reads TGTGCCACCAGCAGAGCTGGGACCGGCAACTATGGCTACACCTTC.